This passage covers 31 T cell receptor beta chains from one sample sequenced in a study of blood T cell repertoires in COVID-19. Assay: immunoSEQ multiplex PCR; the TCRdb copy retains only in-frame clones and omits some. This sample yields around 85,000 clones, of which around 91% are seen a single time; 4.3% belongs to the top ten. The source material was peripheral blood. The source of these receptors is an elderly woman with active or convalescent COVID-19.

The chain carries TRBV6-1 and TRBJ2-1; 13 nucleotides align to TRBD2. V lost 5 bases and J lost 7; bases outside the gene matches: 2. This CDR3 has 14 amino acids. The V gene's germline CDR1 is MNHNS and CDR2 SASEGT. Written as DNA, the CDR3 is TGTGCCAGCAGTTCGACTAGCGGGAGGAATGAGCAGTTCTTC. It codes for CASSSTSGRNEQFF.

The DNA for the CDR3 is TGTGCCAGCAGTTTGCCGGGGACAGGTAACTACGAGCAGTACTTC. Translated: CASSLPGTGNYEQYF. The rearrangement joins TRBV28 to TRBJ2-7; TRBD1 matches at 8 bases. V was pared by 3 bases and J by 3 bases, with 7 bases of the junction left unmatched. CDR1 is MDHEN and CDR2 is SYDVKM in the germline V gene. This CDR3 spans 15 amino acids.

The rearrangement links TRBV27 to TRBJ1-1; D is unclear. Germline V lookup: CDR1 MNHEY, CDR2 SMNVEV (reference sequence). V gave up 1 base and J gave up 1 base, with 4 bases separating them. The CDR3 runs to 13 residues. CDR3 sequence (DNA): TGTGCCAGCAGTTTATTATGGAACACTGAAGCTTTCTTT. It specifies CASSLLWNTEAFF.

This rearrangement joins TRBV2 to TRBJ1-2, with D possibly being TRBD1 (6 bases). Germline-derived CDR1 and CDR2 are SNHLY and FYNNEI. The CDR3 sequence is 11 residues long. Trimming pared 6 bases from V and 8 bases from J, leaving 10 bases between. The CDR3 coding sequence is TGTGCCAGCAGACAGGGAATGGGCTACACCTTC. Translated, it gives CASRQGMGYTF.

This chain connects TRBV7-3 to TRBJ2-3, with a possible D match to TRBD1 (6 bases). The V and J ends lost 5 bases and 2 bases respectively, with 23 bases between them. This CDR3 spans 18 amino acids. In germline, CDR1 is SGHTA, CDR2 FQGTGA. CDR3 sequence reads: CASSNEKIAGAYTDTQYF. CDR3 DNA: TGTGCCAGCAGCAACGAGAAGATAGCAGGGGCGTACACAGATACGCAGTATTTT.

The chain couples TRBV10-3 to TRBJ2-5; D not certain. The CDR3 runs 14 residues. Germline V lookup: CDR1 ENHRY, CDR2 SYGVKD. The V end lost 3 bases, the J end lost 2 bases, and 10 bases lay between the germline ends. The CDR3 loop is CAISDHSLQETQYF. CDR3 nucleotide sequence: TGTGCCATCAGTGACCACAGCCTACAAGAGACCCAGTACTTC.

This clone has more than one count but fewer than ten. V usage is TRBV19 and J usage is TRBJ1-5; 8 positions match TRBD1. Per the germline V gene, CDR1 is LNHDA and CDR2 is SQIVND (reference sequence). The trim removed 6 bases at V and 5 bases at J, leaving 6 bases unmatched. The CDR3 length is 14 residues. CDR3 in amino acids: CASRFDRGYQPQHF. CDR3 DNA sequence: TGTGCCAGTAGATTCGACAGGGGATATCAGCCCCAGCATTTT.

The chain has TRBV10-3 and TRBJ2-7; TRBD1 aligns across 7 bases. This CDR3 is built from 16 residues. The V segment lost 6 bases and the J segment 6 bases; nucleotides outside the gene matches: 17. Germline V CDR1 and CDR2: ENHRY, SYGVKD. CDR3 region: CAISEGKGAVSGEQYF. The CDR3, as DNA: TGTGCCATCAGCGAGGGCAAGGGGGCTGTATCTGGCGAGCAGTACTTC.

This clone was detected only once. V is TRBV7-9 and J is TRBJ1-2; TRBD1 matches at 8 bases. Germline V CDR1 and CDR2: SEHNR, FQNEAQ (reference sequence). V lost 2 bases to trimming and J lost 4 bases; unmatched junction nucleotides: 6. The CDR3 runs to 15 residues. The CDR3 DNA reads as TGTGCCAGCAGCTTACCTACAGGGGGGACCTATGGCTACACCTTC. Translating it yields CASSLPTGGTYGYTF.

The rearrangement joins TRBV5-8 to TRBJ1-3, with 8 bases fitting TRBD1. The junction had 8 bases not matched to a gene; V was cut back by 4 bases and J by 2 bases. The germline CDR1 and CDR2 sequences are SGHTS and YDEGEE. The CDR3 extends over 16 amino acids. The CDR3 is CASSGSGGSAGNTIYF. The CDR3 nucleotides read TGTGCCAGCAGCGGGTCAGGGGGCTCAGCTGGAAACACCATATATTTT.

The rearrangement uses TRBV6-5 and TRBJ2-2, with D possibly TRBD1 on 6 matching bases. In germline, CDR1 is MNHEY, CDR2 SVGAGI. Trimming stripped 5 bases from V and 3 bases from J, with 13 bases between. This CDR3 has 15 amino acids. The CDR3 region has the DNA TGTGCCAGCAGTCCCGGGACAATATACACCGGGGAGCTGTTTTTT. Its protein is CASSPGTIYTGELFF.

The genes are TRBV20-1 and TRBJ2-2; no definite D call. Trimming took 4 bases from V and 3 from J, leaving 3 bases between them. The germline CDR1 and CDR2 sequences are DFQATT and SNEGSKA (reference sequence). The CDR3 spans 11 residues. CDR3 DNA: TGCAGTGCTACCTACACCGGGGAGCTGTTTTTT. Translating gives CSATYTGELFF.

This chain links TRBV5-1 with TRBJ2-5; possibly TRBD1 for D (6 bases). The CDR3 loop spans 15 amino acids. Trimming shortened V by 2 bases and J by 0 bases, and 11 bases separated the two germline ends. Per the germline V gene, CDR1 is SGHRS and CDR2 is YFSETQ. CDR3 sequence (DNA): TGCGCCAGCAGCTTTACCGGGACAAACCAAGAGACCCAGTACTTC. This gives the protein CASSFTGTNQETQYF.

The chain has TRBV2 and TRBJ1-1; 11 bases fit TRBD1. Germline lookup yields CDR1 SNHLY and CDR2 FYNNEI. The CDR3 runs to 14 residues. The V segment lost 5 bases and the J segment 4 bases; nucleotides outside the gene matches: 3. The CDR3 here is CASSLGTGGTEAFF. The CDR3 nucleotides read TGTGCCAGCAGTCTCGGGACAGGGGGCACTGAAGCTTTCTTT.

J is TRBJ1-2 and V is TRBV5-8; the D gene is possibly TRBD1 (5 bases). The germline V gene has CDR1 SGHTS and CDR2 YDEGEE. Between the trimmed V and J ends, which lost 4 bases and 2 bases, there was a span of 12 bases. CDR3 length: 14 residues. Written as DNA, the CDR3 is TGTGCCAGCAGCCTGGGACCGGGAAACTATGGCTACACCTTC. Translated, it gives CASSLGPGNYGYTF.

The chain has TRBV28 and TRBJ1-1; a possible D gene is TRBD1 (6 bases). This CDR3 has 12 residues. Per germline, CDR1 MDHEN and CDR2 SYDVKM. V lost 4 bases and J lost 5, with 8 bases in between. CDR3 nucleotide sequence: TGTGCCAGCAGTTATGGACAGACTGAAGCTTTCTTT. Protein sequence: CASSYGQTEAFF.

DNA for the CDR3: TGTGCCAGCAGCTTAGATCTAGGAGGGCTTGACGAGCAGTACTTC. It codes for CASSLDLGGLDEQYF. The chain recombines TRBV11-2 with TRBJ2-7, with D perhaps TRBD2 (6 bases). From germline, CDR1 is SGHAT and CDR2 FQNNGV. The CDR3 extends over 15 amino acids. With 0 bases removed from V and 5 bases from J, the gap between germline ends came to 14 bases.

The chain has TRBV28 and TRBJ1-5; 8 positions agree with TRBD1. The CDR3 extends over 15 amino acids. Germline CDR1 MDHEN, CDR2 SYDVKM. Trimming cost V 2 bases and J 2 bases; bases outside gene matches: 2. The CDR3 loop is CASSLDRGGNQPQHF. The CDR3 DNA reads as TGTGCCAGCAGTTTAGACAGGGGTGGCAATCAGCCCCAGCATTTT.

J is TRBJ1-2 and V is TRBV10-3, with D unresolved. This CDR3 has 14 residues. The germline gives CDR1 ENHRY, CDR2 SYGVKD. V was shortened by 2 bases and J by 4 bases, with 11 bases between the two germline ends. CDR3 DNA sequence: TGTGCCATCAGTGAGGGAGGGCGCGGCTATGGCTACACCTTC. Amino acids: CAISEGGRGYGYTF.

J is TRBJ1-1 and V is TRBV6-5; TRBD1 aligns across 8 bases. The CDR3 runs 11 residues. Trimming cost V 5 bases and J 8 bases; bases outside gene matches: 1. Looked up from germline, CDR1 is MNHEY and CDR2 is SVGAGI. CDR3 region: CASSRDREAFF. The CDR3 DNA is TGTGCCAGCAGTCGGGACAGGGAAGCTTTCTTT.

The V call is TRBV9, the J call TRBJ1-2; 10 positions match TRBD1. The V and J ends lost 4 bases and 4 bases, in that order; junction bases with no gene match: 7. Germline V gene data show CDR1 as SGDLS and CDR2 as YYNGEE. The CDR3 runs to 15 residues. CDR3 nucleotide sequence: TGTGCCAGCAGCCCCGGACAGGGGGTAGTCTATGGCTACACCTTC. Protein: CASSPGQGVVYGYTF.

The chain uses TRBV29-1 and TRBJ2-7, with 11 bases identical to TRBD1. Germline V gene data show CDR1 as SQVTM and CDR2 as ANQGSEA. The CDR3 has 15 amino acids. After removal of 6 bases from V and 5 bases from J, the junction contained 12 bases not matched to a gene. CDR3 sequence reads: CSVGGSWDRGNEQYF. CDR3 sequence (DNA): TGCAGCGTCGGGGGGTCATGGGACAGGGGGAACGAGCAGTACTTC.

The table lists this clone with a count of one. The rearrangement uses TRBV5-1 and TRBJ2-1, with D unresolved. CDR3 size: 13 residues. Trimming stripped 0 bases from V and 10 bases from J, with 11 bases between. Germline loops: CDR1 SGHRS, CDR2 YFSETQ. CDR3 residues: CASSLGYGVEQFF. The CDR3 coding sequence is TGCGCCAGCAGCTTGGGGTATGGAGTAGAGCAGTTCTTC. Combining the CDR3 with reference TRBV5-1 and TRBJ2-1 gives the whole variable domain KAGVTQTPRYLIKTRGQQVTLSCSPISGHRSVSWYQQTPGQGLQFLFEYFSETQRNKGNFPGRFSGRQFSNSRSEMNVSTLELGDSALYLCASSLGYGVEQFFGPGTRLTVL.

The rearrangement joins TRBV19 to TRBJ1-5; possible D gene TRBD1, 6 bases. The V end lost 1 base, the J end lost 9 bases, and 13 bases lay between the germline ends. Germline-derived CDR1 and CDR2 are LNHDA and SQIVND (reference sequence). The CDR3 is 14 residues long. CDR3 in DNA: TGTGCCAGTAGTATAGGTCCCAGGGGAGCGCCCCAGCATTTT. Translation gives CASSIGPRGAPQHF.

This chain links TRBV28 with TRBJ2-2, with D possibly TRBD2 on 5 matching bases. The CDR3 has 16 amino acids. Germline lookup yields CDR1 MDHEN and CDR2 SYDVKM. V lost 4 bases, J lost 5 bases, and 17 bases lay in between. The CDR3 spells CASSSPAGEGTGELFF. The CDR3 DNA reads TGTGCCAGCAGTTCCCCCGCCGGCGAGGGAACCGGGGAGCTGTTTTTT.

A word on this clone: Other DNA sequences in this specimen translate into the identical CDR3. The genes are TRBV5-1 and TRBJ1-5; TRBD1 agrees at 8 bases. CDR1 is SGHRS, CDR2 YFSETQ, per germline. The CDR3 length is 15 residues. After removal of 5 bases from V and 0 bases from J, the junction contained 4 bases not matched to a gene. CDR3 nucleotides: TGCGCCAGCAGTTTGACAGGGGATAGCAATCAGCCCCAGCATTTT. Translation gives CASSLTGDSNQPQHF.

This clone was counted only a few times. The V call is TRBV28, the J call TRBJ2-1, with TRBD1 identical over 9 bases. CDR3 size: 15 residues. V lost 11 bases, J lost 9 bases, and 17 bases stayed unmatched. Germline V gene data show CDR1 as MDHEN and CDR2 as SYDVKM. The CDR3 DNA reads TGTGCCGGAAGCACAGGGGGCGAAGGCAGAAGTGAGCAGTTCTTC. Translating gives CAGSTGGEGRSEQFF.

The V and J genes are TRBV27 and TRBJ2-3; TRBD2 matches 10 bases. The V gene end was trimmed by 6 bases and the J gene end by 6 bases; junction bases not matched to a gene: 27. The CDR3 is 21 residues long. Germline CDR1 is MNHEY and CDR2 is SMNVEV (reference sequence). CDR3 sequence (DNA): TGTGCCAGCAGCCCAAGGGGGGGGGTCCTAGCGGGAGCCCCTTGGGCGGATACGCAGTATTTT. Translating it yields CASSPRGGVLAGAPWADTQYF.

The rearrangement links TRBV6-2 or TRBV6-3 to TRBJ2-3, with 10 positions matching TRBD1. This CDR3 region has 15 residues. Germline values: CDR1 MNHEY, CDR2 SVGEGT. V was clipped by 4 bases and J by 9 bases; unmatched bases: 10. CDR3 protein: CASSWGQGYLGTQYF. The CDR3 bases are TGTGCCAGCAGTTGGGGACAGGGGTATTTAGGGACGCAGTATTTT.

The CDR3 loop reads CASSRTSGGNEQFF. The CDR3 bases are TGTGCCAGCAGCCGGACTAGCGGAGGAAATGAGCAGTTCTTC. The J gene is TRBJ2-1, the V gene TRBV27, with TRBD2 identical over 10 bases. Per the germline V gene, CDR1 is MNHEY and CDR2 is SMNVEV (reference sequence). V lost 6 bases and J lost 7; bases outside the gene matches: 6. The CDR3 covers 14 residues.

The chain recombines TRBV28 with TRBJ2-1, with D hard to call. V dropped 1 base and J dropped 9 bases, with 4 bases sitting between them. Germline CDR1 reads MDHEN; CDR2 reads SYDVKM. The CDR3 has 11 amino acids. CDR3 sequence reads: CASSLSLEQFF. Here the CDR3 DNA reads TGTGCCAGCAGTTTATCCCTTGAGCAGTTCTTC.